This T cell receptor beta chain comes out of a study of T cell repertoires in cytomegalovirus infection. Background on the study: Recently identified HLA-C-restricted CMV epitopes and well-studied HLA-B-restricted CMV epitopes were used by the study. Matching HLA type, along with CMV infection, was indicated by public TCR beta signatures.

About this clonotype itself: Its specificity is not known.

TCRdb itself ran the reads through MiXCR, one entry per CDR3 protein. The sample has about 340,000 distinct CDR3 sequences; about 28% are singletons. V gave up 4 bases and J gave up 1 base; unmatched junction bases: 5. Germline V gene sequence: CDR1 SEHNR, CDR2 FQNEAQ (reference sequence). This CDR3 region has 18 residues. Study-wide findings and caveats: The ex vivo response was dominated by HLA-C-restricted CMV-specific TCR beta clonotypes.

The sequencing here drew on cultured PBMCs, taken from culture after CMV antigen stimulation. This TCR came from a human donor in good health (CMV status not recorded). Some clones in this sample may be carry-over from other donors' samples. The rearrangement links TRBV7-9 to TRBJ2-6, with 12 bases fitting TRBD1. The CDR3 spells CASSSPGQGASGANVLTF. The CDR3 DNA is TGTGCCAGCAGCTCCCCGGGACAGGGGGCATCTGGGGCCAACGTCCTGACTTTC.